The 31 T cell receptor beta chains below all came from one sample that was sequenced in a study of T cells in severe cutaneous drug reactions. The donors had carbamazepine-induced Stevens-Johnson syndrome or toxic epidermal necrolysis. TCR subtype-specific primers in iRepertoire multiplex PCR prepared libraries for bulk and single-cell sequencing. TCRdb reprocessed the multiplex PCR reads; each CDR3 protein has one entry and no DNA is given. The table lists about 8,300 distinct CDR3 sequences. The sample consisted of cells from a skin blister. The receptors originated from a human donor with a severe cutaneous adverse drug reaction.

This rearrangement joins TRBV27 to TRBJ2-7; TCRdb names TRBD1, which stays unverified in the absence of DNA. CDR3 size: 15 residues. The germline V gene has CDR1 MNHEY and CDR2 SMNVEV (reference sequence). This CDR3 is CASSSQRTGLYEQYF.

The V call is TRBV29-1, the J call TRBJ1-2; TCRdb outputs TRBD1, but without DNA this stays unchecked. The germline CDR1 and CDR2 sequences are SQVTM and ANQGSEA. There are 14 residues in the CDR3. The CDR3 reads CSARFRGANYGYTF.

This chain connects TRBV6-5 to TRBJ2-5. CDR1 is MNHEY and CDR2 is SVGAGI in the germline V gene. The CDR3 is 13 amino acids. The chain's CDR3 is CASSYSLSVPQYF.

The genes are TRBV20-1 and TRBJ2-3; TCRdb calls TRBD1, which cannot be checked without DNA. There are 12 residues in the CDR3. CDR1 DFQATT and CDR2 SNEGSKA come from the germline V gene (reference sequence). The CDR3 is CSARDPPDTQYF.

The V gene is TRBV6-1, the J gene TRBJ2-7; TCRdb returns TRBD1, unconfirmable since there is no DNA. The CDR3 has 14 residues. Germline V lookup: CDR1 MNHNS, CDR2 SASEGT. The CDR3 reads CASTRGWDFDEQYF.

This rearrangement joins TRBV6-2 or TRBV6-3 to TRBJ2-4. The CDR3 runs 12 residues. Germline V gene sequence: CDR1 MNHEY, CDR2 SVGEGT. CDR3 sequence: CASSFDRNIQYF.

V is TRBV9 and J is TRBJ2-1; without DNA, the TCRdb call of TRBD1 cannot be checked. Germline loops: CDR1 SGDLS, CDR2 YYNGEE. This CDR3 region has 16 residues. The CDR3 reads CASSVAGQSSYNEQFF.

This chain joins TRBV29-1 and TRBJ2-5; TCRdb calls TRBD1, which cannot be checked without DNA. CDR3 size: 13 residues. Germline V CDR1 and CDR2: SQVTM, ANQGSEA. The CDR3 loop is CSVEAGTGETQYF.

The rearrangement uses TRBV6-1 and TRBJ2-1; the D call of TRBD1 rests on TCRdb alone, since no DNA is present to check it. CDR3 length: 18 amino acids. Per germline, CDR1 MNHNS and CDR2 SASEGT. The CDR3 loop is CASSDYGGRGTGYNEQFF.

The chain links TRBV29-1 to TRBJ2-7; as DNA is missing, the TRBD1 call by TCRdb cannot be tested. CDR3 length: 14 amino acids. Germline V gene sequence: CDR1 SQVTM, CDR2 ANQGSEA. Here the CDR3 reads CSVLSQDSSYEQYF.

This rearrangement joins TRBV6-4 to TRBJ2-5. The CDR3 runs 13 residues. Germline CDR1 and CDR2: MRHNA and SNTAGT. CDR3 sequence: CARGSLNQETQYF.

The rearrangement uses TRBV6-5 and TRBJ1-1; TCRdb indicates TRBD1, and absent DNA this call remains unverified. This CDR3 region has 16 residues. Germline loops: CDR1 MNHEY, CDR2 SVGAGI. The CDR3 is CASSYSGAGLNTEAFF.

The J gene is TRBJ2-7, the V gene TRBV28; TCRdb's D call of TRBD1 is untestable without DNA. CDR1 is MDHEN and CDR2 is SYDVKM in the germline V gene. CDR3 length equals 16 residues. CDR3 in amino acids: CASSPLGDYERVEQYF.

This clonotype is medium-sized by frequency. The rearrangement joins TRBV9 to TRBJ2-7; TCRdb outputs TRBD1, but without DNA this stays unchecked. Germline V gene data show CDR1 as SGDLS and CDR2 as YYNGEE. The CDR3 has 16 residues. The CDR3 loop is CASSPTGGTDTYEQYF.

The chain links TRBV4-3 to TRBJ2-7; TCRdb's D call, TRBD2, is unchecked because there is no DNA. CDR3 length equals 15 residues. The germline gives CDR1 LGHNA, CDR2 YSLEER. This chain's CDR3 is CASSPTTSVNAEQYF.

This chain connects TRBV7-8 to TRBJ2-7; TCRdb returns TRBD1, unconfirmable since there is no DNA. CDR3 length: 17 residues. The germline V gene encodes CDR1 SGHVS and CDR2 FQNEAQ. The CDR3 sequence is CASSSEPRQAVSYEQYF.

CDR3 region: CASSSLEVSYEQYF. The rearrangement uses TRBV27 and TRBJ2-7; TCRdb returns TRBD2, unconfirmable since there is no DNA. The V gene's germline CDR1 is MNHEY and CDR2 SMNVEV (reference sequence). The CDR3 is 14 amino acids.

The V and J genes are TRBV29-1 and TRBJ2-7. Per germline, CDR1 SQVTM and CDR2 ANQGSEA. This CDR3 comprises 15 residues. This chain's CDR3 is CSVLFYGRGSYEQYF.

This sequence joins TRBV20-1 and TRBJ2-7. The CDR3 is made up of 11 amino acids. Germline CDR1 reads DFQATT; CDR2 reads SNEGSKA (reference sequence). CDR3 region: CSARGSYEQYF.

V is TRBV10-3 and J is TRBJ1-2. Germline V CDR1 and CDR2: ENHRY, SYGVKD. There are 16 residues in the CDR3. Here the CDR3 reads CAISERGLGDSGSNTF.

The V and J genes are TRBV27 and TRBJ2-3; the TCRdb D gene call, TRBD2, has no DNA to confirm it. Germline V gene sequence: CDR1 MNHEY, CDR2 SMNVEV (reference sequence). This CDR3 contains 13 residues. The CDR3 reads CASKDLLADTQYF.

The rearrangement joins TRBV7-9 to TRBJ1-2; there is no DNA to check the TCRdb D call of TRBD1. The CDR3 has 16 residues. CDR1 SEHNR and CDR2 FQNEAQ come from the germline V gene (reference sequence). The CDR3 region is CASSPLVGGINYGYTF.

This chain connects TRBV7-8 to TRBJ2-1; TCRdb picks TRBD1, but there is no DNA to check that call. CDR1 and CDR2 from the germline V gene are SGHVS and FQNEAQ. The CDR3 has 19 residues. The CDR3 spells CASSTPEGGGLRSYNEQFF.

The chain couples TRBV18 to TRBJ2-1; checking the TCRdb D call of TRBD2 is not possible without DNA. Germline-derived CDR1 and CDR2 are KGHSH and LQKENI. The CDR3 runs to 15 residues. The CDR3 reads CASSLLAGGYNEQFF. Filled out from reference TRBV18 and TRBJ2-1, the complete variable domain reads NAGVMQNPRHLVRRRGQEARLRCSPMKGHSHVYWYRQLPEEGLKFMVYLQKENIIDESGMPKERFSAEFPKEGPSILRIQQVVRGDSAAYFCASSLLAGGYNEQFFGPGTRLTVL.

The chain recombines TRBV19 with TRBJ1-1; TCRdb picks TRBD1, but there is no DNA to check that call. CDR3 length: 15 amino acids. CDR1 is LNHDA, CDR2 SQIVND, per germline (reference sequence). CDR3 loop: CASSKRQSVNTEAFF.

The chain couples TRBV15 to TRBJ1-1. The CDR3 loop spans 17 amino acids. Germline CDR1 is LNHNV and CDR2 is YYDKDF (reference sequence). The CDR3 reads CATSRDFGRMGSTEAFF.

V is TRBV5-1 and J is TRBJ1-1; the TCRdb D gene call, TRBD1, has no DNA to confirm it. CDR3 length: 15 amino acids. Germline CDR1 is SGHRS and CDR2 is YFSETQ. The CDR3 here is CASSLTGGSRTEAFF.

This clonotype is classed as medium-sized by frequency. This chain uses TRBV2 with TRBJ2-7; the TCRdb call, TRBD2, lacks DNA for checking. The CDR3 extends over 16 amino acids. Germline lookup yields CDR1 SNHLY and CDR2 FYNNEI. The CDR3 region is CASTAGTSGSSYEQYF. Supplemented by reference TRBV2 and TRBJ2-7, the full variable domain reads EPEVTQTPSHQVTQMGQEVILRCVPISNHLYFYWYRQILGQKVEFLVSFYNNEISEKSEIFDDQFSVERPDGSNFTLKIRSTKLEDSAMYFCASTAGTSGSSYEQYFGPGTRLTVT.

V usage is TRBV10-2 and J usage is TRBJ2-1; TCRdb's D gene call, TRBD1, goes unchecked for lack of DNA. This CDR3 is built from 14 residues. Germline assignment: CDR1 WSHSY and CDR2 SAAADI. The CDR3 spells CASVGNRGGNEQFF.

V is TRBV6-2 or TRBV6-3 and J is TRBJ2-2; TCRdb's assignment of TRBD2 cannot be checked, as there is no DNA. This CDR3 has 19 residues. The germline CDR1 and CDR2 sequences are MNHEY and SVGEGT. The CDR3 protein is CASSHQGRRYNANTGELFF.

V and J are TRBV27 and TRBJ1-5; checking the TCRdb D call of TRBD1 is not possible without DNA. Germline CDR1 MNHEY, CDR2 SMNVEV (reference sequence). The CDR3 totals 13 residues. The CDR3 reads CASRDSSNQPQHF.